This T cell receptor beta chain derives from a study of blood T cell repertoires in COVID-19 (dated by TCRdb to the early 2020s). Turning to the overall study: Collaborator samples came from the United States, Italy and Spain and covered acute and convalescent phases of COVID-19. The sample metadata nearly always contained a de-identified subject ID, COVID-19 status, age in years and sex. The dataset comprised deeply sampled blood TCRbeta repertoires from subjects exposed to, actively infected with, or recovered from COVID-19. The repertoires were released in a freely available public database meant as a resource for research on the immune response to SARS-CoV-2. Samples came from the ongoing ImmuneRACE study (first 160 participants) plus 1,254 subjects from 6 global collaborators. Where available, HLA class I and class II types were taken from metadata supplied by the sample provider and were not determined by assay-based typing. The prospective study material was composed of cDNA or gDNA derived from T cells, B-cell-depleted T cells, or PBMCs. Here is what the overall study found, with its caveats: The quantity of clinical and demographic metadata differed by source and by participant and was supplied without curation.

For CDR1 and CDR2, the germline V gene (reference sequence) lists LGHDT and YNNKEL. Trimming at the junction amounts to 0 bases on V and 12 bases on J, and the germline ends lie 15 bases apart. The CDR3 goes from the cysteine to the phenylalanine over 13 residues. Only the CDR3 DNA is retained, 39 bases long and in frame from the first base. Whole blood was collected in K2EDTA tubes by collaborating institutions according to the institutions' own protocols. Collaborator samples were shipped for TCRbeta analysis as frozen whole blood, isolated PBMCs, or DNA extracted from either sample type. The immunoSEQ Assay, a bias-controlled multiplex PCR, was used to amplify TCRbeta CDR3 regions from genomic DNA. The published analysis was carried out like this. The number of nucleated cells in each sample was estimated by amplification of reference gene primers within the assay. To quantify the absolute abundance of each unique TCRbeta CDR3 rearrangement, sequence reads were collapsed and filtered. Productive Simpson clonality was computed per sample as the square root of Simpson's diversity index over productive rearrangements. What TCRdb holds here is the immuneACCESS table cut down to in-frame rearrangements. Part of the clones is not present; checked against another copy, under half of the missing clones reflect an unresolved V gene, and the others are unexplained. The D gene and trimming were derived from the DNA, and the V and J assignments and clone size from that table. Across this sample there are about 200,000 clones, with around four fifths seen only once. 6% to 8% of the sample rests with the top ten.

About this clone itself: Its antigen specificity is not known. No much larger clone is present one base from it, and per-base qualities are unavailable.

The sequencing input was peripheral blood. The receptor's source is a human donor with acute or convalescent COVID-19. The donor label of this sample is uncertain. Recombination joined TRBV3-1 (or the pseudogene TRBV3-2) with TRBJ2-7; the D gene is perhaps TRBD2, from 5 matching bases. DNA sequence: TGTGCCAGCAGCCAAGAAGGAGGCCGGGTGTCGTACTTC. This is translated as CASSQEGGRVSYF.